Below are 30 T cell receptor beta chains sequenced from a single sample in a study of T cells in Graves' hyperthyroidism and ophthalmopathy. There were TCR beta CDR3 regions amplified from RNA transcripts. A set of HTBI primers served as the primers for a first-round RT-PCR of the TCR CDR3. MiXCR was run by TCRdb on the multiplex PCR reads, yielding one entry per CDR3 protein. Seen here are about 700,000 distinct CDR3 sequences, around 15% observed once, and the top ten hold roughly a tenth. The sample was blood. These receptors all come from a woman in her late teens or twenties with Graves' hyperthyroidism.

Concerning this clonotype itself: A read error may explain this, as a much larger clone is one base away. In nucleotides, the CDR3 is TGTGCCAGCAGTGGGCTGTCCTGCGGGCAGTACTTC. Translating it yields CASSGLSCGQYF. The chain employs TRBV12-3 or TRBV12-4 and TRBJ2-7, with D hard to call. The ends were cut back, 5 bases at V and 9 bases at J, with 14 bases in the middle. The CDR3 loop spans 12 amino acids.

This clonotype was detected many times. CDR3 protein: CAWSPRQGDQPQHF. The CDR3 bases are TGTGCCTGGAGTCCACGACAGGGCGATCAGCCCCAGCATTTT. The genes are TRBV30 and TRBJ1-5; 7 bases align to TRBD1. The length of the CDR3 is 14 residues. Germline trimming cut 2 bases from V and 5 bases from J; bases unmatched to any gene: 6. Germline CDR1 is GTSNPN and CDR2 is SVGIG (reference sequence).

This clonotype was counted only a few times. V gene TRBV6-1 combines with J gene TRBJ1-6; 9 bases line up with TRBD1. The CDR3 spans 15 residues. CDR1 and CDR2 (germline): MNHNS, SASEGT. V shed 6 bases, J shed 11 bases, and the junction held 11 bases outside the gene matches. The CDR3 loop is CASSQRDRENPPLHF. The CDR3 region has the DNA TGTGCCAGCAGCCAACGGGACAGGGAAAACCCACCCCTCCACTTT.

This clonotype was recorded many times. The V gene is TRBV2, the J gene TRBJ2-7; tentatively, D is TRBD1 (5 bases). The CDR3 runs 15 residues. Germline V gene lookup returns CDR1 SNHLY and CDR2 FYNNEI. V lost 7 bases and J lost 0, with 16 bases in between. CDR3 amino acids: CASKGRQGSSYEQYF. The CDR3 DNA sequence: TGTGCCAGCAAGGGCCGGCAGGGAAGCTCCTACGAGCAGTACTTC.

This chain joins TRBV29-1 and TRBJ2-1, with TRBD2 matching over 8 bases. This CDR3 is 15 amino acids long. V gave up 5 bases and J gave up 4 bases; unmatched junction bases: 10. From germline, CDR1 is SQVTM and CDR2 ANQGSEA. Here the CDR3 DNA reads TGCAGCGTTCAGCCTAGCGGGCCAAATTACAATGAGCAGTTCTTC. This translates into CSVQPSGPNYNEQFF.

This clonotype was seen a few times. The genes are TRBV20-1 and TRBJ2-5, with D possibly TRBD1 on 6 matching bases. The CDR3 sequence is 14 residues long. V was clipped by 4 bases and J by 3 bases, with 15 bases between them. Germline assignment: CDR1 DFQATT and CDR2 SNEGSKA (reference sequence). CDR3 residues: CSAIDGGTKETQYF. CDR3 sequence (DNA): TGCAGTGCTATTGATGGGGGCACTAAAGAGACCCAGTACTTC.

This clonotype was detected ten times or more. CDR3 in amino acids: CASTPSGAYNEQFF. The CDR3 coding sequence is TGTGCCAGCACCCCTAGCGGGGCTTACAATGAGCAGTTCTTC. This chain joins TRBV28 and TRBJ2-1, with 9 bases fitting TRBD2. Unmatched junction bases numbered 5, after V lost 7 bases and J lost 4 bases. The CDR3 totals 14 residues. Looked up from germline, CDR1 is MDHEN and CDR2 is SYDVKM.

At least ten counts were recorded for this clonotype. The chain employs TRBV20-1 and TRBJ2-3; no clear D gene. The CDR3 spans 15 residues. The V and J ends lost 6 bases and 2 bases respectively, with 18 bases between them. CDR1 and CDR2 from the germline V gene are DFQATT and SNEGSKA (reference sequence). DNA for the CDR3: TGCAGTGCACGACCTCCCCGGTGGGTCACAGATACGCAGTATTTT. It translates to CSARPPRWVTDTQYF.

This clonotype was detected ten times or more. J is TRBJ1-1 and V is TRBV28; TRBD1 matches at 8 bases. The V and J ends lost 5 bases and 5 bases, in that order; junction bases with no gene match: 10. CDR3 length: 15 amino acids. Per germline, CDR1 MDHEN and CDR2 SYDVKM. CDR3 protein: CASSHRTGSRTEAFF. The CDR3 DNA reads TGTGCCAGCAGTCATAGGACAGGGAGCCGGACTGAAGCTTTCTTT.

The V and J genes are TRBV29-1 and TRBJ2-2, with D perhaps matching TRBD2 (6 bases). Trimming took 3 bases from V and 6 from J, leaving 17 bases between them. This CDR3 region has 15 residues. Per germline, CDR1 SQVTM and CDR2 ANQGSEA. CDR3 bases: TGCAGCGTTGAGGCCGGGGGACCGTCCGCCGGGGAGCTGTTTTTT. As protein: CSVEAGGPSAGELFF.

This clonotype was counted ten times or more. This chain uses TRBV6-1 with TRBJ2-5; no reliable D call. Looked up from germline, CDR1 is MNHNS and CDR2 is SASEGT. V dropped 5 bases and J dropped 2 bases, with 12 bases sitting between them. CDR3 length: 14 amino acids. The CDR3, as DNA: TGTGCCAGCAGTTACGCGGCAGTACAAGAGACCCAGTACTTC. Protein: CASSYAAVQETQYF.

This clonotype occurred many times. The chain links TRBV13 to TRBJ2-1; D gene uncertain. Germline V gives CDR1 PRHDT, CDR2 FYEKMQ (reference sequence). The CDR3 totals 15 residues. The ends were cut back, 2 bases at V and 4 bases at J, with 12 bases in the middle. The CDR3 loop is CASSLTQHTYNEQFF. CDR3 nucleotide sequence: TGTGCCAGCAGCTTAACCCAGCATACATACAATGAGCAGTTCTTC.

In its sample, this clonotype was seen many times. The rearrangement links TRBV11-3 to TRBJ2-5; D not certain. Germline V CDR1 and CDR2: SGHNT, YENEEA. V gave up 3 bases and J gave up 3 bases, with 11 bases separating them. The CDR3 is made up of 14 amino acids. CDR3 protein: CASSLTQVEETQYF. In DNA, the CDR3 is TGTGCCAGCAGCTTGACTCAGGTCGAAGAGACCCAGTACTTC.

This clonotype was observed many times. This chain connects TRBV6-1 to TRBJ1-5, with D uncertain. The CDR3 sequence is 14 residues long. Germline CDR1 MNHNS, CDR2 SASEGT. V was trimmed by 5 bases and J by 6 bases, leaving 14 bases between them. This chain's CDR3 is CASSYGPKGQPQHF. In DNA form, the CDR3 reads TGTGCCAGCAGTTATGGGCCAAAAGGTCAGCCCCAGCATTTT.

In regard to this clonotype: A single base separates this from a much larger clone, so it may be a read error. V usage is TRBV4-1 and J usage is TRBJ1-2; D gene ambiguous. This CDR3 has 16 residues. In germline, CDR1 is MGHRA, CDR2 YSYEKL. The CDR3 protein is CASSQGRASGSYRYTF. The CDR3 bases are TGCGCCAGCAGCCAGGGAAGAGCGTCAGGTTCCTATCGCTACACCTTC.

This clonotype has at least ten counts. The chain employs TRBV10-3 and TRBJ1-1; no reliable D call. The CDR3 totals 11 residues. Trimming pared 3 bases from V and 11 bases from J, leaving 10 bases between. Germline assignment: CDR1 ENHRY and CDR2 SYGVKD. CDR3 sequence reads: CAISDKSGAFF. The CDR3 bases are TGTGCCATCAGTGATAAGTCGGGGGCTTTCTTT.

V is TRBV18 and J is TRBJ2-1; 10 bases are a match to TRBD1. Germline CDR1 reads KGHSH; CDR2 reads LQKENI. Trimming took 3 bases from V and 3 from J; bases not matched to a gene: 17. CDR3 length: 20 amino acids. The DNA of the CDR3 is TGTGCCAGCTCACCGGCCGGGACAGGGGAAAGCGCAGGCTTCTACAATGAGCAGTTCTTC. It codes for CASSPAGTGESAGFYNEQFF.

This clonotype was seen repeatedly, ten times or more. This chain connects TRBV20-1 to TRBJ1-1, with D perhaps TRBD1 (6 bases). This CDR3 spans 14 amino acids. The germline gives CDR1 DFQATT, CDR2 SNEGSKA (reference sequence). With 6 bases removed from V and 0 bases from J, the gap between germline ends came to 14 bases. CDR3 in DNA: TGCAGTGCACTCCGGGACACGCTGAACACTGAAGCTTTCTTT. Translating gives CSALRDTLNTEAFF.

CDR3 sequence reads: CASSTQGYGNQPQHF. In nucleotides, the CDR3 is TGTGCCAGTAGTACCCAGGGGTATGGCAATCAGCCCCAGCATTTT. The genes are TRBV19 and TRBJ1-5, with a tentative D call TRBD1 (6 bases). CDR1 and CDR2 (germline): LNHDA, SQIVND (reference sequence). This CDR3 contains 15 residues. With 4 bases removed from V and 2 bases from J, the gap between germline ends came to 12 bases.

The gene calls are TRBV20-1 and TRBJ2-1; TRBD2 is a possible D gene (6 bases). CDR1 DFQATT and CDR2 SNEGSKA come from the germline V gene (reference sequence). Trimming took 0 bases from V and 6 from J, leaving 15 bases between them. The CDR3 covers 15 residues. The DNA of the CDR3 is TGCAGTGCTAGAGATCTCGGGGGAGCGGGCAATGAGCAGTTCTTC. Translating gives CSARDLGGAGNEQFF.

The chain joins TRBV7-9 to TRBJ1-1; no firm D call. The germline V gene encodes CDR1 SEHNR and CDR2 FQNEAQ (reference sequence). Trimming took off 0 bases at V and 0 bases at J, with 8 bases between the two ends. CDR3 length: 15 residues. CDR3 nucleotides: TGTGCCAGCAGCTTAGCGAGGATTCTGAACACTGAAGCTTTCTTT. This sequence encodes CASSLARILNTEAFF.

This clonotype was detected only a few times. The rearrangement joins TRBV6-2 or TRBV6-3 to TRBJ1-5, with 9 bases fitting TRBD1. V lost 8 bases and J lost 2; bases outside the gene matches: 10. Germline assignment: CDR1 MNHEY and CDR2 SVGEGT. This CDR3 is built from 16 residues. CDR3 in DNA: TGTGCCAGCGCCGCCACCGGGGACAGGGGCAATCAGCCCCAGCATTTT. Its protein is CASAATGDRGNQPQHF.

The table lists this clonotype with many counts. The chain couples TRBV20-1 to TRBJ1-2; D gene unclear. Trimming stripped 6 bases from V and 4 bases from J, with 15 bases between. The CDR3 runs to 13 residues. Germline CDR1 and CDR2: DFQATT and SNEGSKA (reference sequence). CDR3 sequence (DNA): TGCAGTGCAATGGACGGGGAGGGCTATGGCTACACCTTC. Translation: CSAMDGEGYGYTF.

This clonotype was seen repeatedly, ten times or more. The J gene is TRBJ2-5, the V gene TRBV30; D call uncertain. Per the germline V gene, CDR1 is GTSNPN and CDR2 is SVGIG (reference sequence). The CDR3 has 14 residues. Trimming left V 2 bases short and J 2 bases short, with 12 bases between. The CDR3 bases are TGTGCCTGGAGTAGAGCAGGCCTACAAGAGACCCAGTACTTC. It specifies CAWSRAGLQETQYF.

This clonotype came up many times. The V and J genes are TRBV27 and TRBJ2-7; tentative D call: TRBD1 (5 bases). Trimming stripped 5 bases from V and 0 bases from J, with 11 bases between. The germline CDR1 and CDR2 sequences are MNHEY and SMNVEV (reference sequence). This CDR3 comprises 14 residues. CDR3: CASSPRQSSYEQYF. DNA for the CDR3: TGTGCCAGCAGTCCACGACAGAGCTCCTACGAGCAGTACTTC.

This clonotype occurred many times. The V call is TRBV3-1, the J call TRBJ2-3; D is undetermined. Germline V gene data show CDR1 as LGHDT and CDR2 as YNNKEL (reference sequence). The CDR3 contains 13 residues. V lost 4 bases and J 4 bases, leaving 9 bases between the germline ends. CDR3 in DNA: TGTGCCAGCAGCCCCCAGACCCCAGATACGCAGTATTTT. Its translation: CASSPQTPDTQYF.

This chain joins TRBV28 and TRBJ2-3, with 7 bases matching TRBD1. In germline, CDR1 is MDHEN, CDR2 SYDVKM. Germline trimming cut 8 bases from V and 2 bases from J; bases unmatched to any gene: 4. The CDR3 extends over 13 amino acids. The CDR3 coding sequence is TGTGCCAGCGAGGGGGCTCACACAGATACGCAGTATTTT. Protein: CASEGAHTDTQYF.

This clonotype was picked up many times. The V and J genes are TRBV11-2 and TRBJ2-1; a weak D match, TRBD1 (6 bases). Per the germline V gene, CDR1 is SGHAT and CDR2 is FQNNGV. This CDR3 comprises 17 residues. The V end lost 2 bases, the J end lost 5 bases, and 19 bases lay between the germline ends. CDR3 DNA sequence: TGTGCCAGCAGCTTAAGGGGGATCCGGGACCTAGACAATGAGCAGTTCTTC. The encoded protein is CASSLRGIRDLDNEQFF.

The sample holds a few counts of this clonotype. CDR3 in amino acids: CASRYSEFHEQYF. The CDR3 bases are TGTGCCAGCAGATATAGCGAGTTCCACGAGCAGTACTTC. The chain has TRBV6-1 and TRBJ2-7; a weak D match, TRBD2 (5 bases). Germline CDR1 is MNHNS and CDR2 is SASEGT. The CDR3 extends over 13 amino acids. V gave up 6 bases and J gave up 5 bases, with 14 bases separating them.

This clonotype was detected many times. The V call is TRBV20-1, the J call TRBJ1-3; D unclear. This CDR3 is 14 amino acids long. From germline, CDR1 is DFQATT and CDR2 SNEGSKA (reference sequence). V lost 0 bases and J 3 bases, leaving 9 bases between the germline ends. CDR3 DNA sequence: TGCAGTGCTAGAGATCGGCGTCGTGGAAACACCATATATTTT. Translated: CSARDRRRGNTIYF.